The 26 T cell receptor beta chains below come from one sample, sequenced in a study of blood T cell repertoires in COVID-19 (dated by TCRdb to 2018 to 2021). Library creation used the immunoSEQ multiplex PCR assay. In its TCRdb copy, this immuneACCESS table keeps in-frame sequences only and misses some clones. Where compared with another copy, unresolved V genes explain less than half of these, and the others have no known cause. The sample data list 200,000 to 250,000 clones, and around four fifths of these were observed just once. Roughly 18% of the sample is in the top ten clones. What was sequenced was peripheral blood. Receptors were obtained from a woman older than 75 with active or convalescent COVID-19.

In this sample, this clone turned up a few times. This chain joins TRBV28 and TRBJ1-2; 9 nucleotides match TRBD1. The V gene end was trimmed by 6 bases and the J gene end by 3 bases; junction bases not matched to a gene: 8. Germline V CDR1 and CDR2: MDHEN, SYDVKM. The CDR3 totals 15 residues. The CDR3 reads CASRTDRGDDYGYTF. DNA for the CDR3: TGTGCCAGCAGGACGGACAGGGGCGATGACTATGGCTACACCTTC.

The chain carries TRBV10-3 and TRBJ2-7, with D tentatively TRBD1 (6 bases). This CDR3 spans 16 amino acids. From germline, CDR1 is ENHRY and CDR2 SYGVKD. Trimming shortened V by 6 bases and J by 2 bases, and 20 bases separated the two germline ends. This chain's CDR3 is CAIRRRTGPDTYEQYF. The CDR3, as DNA: TGTGCCATCAGAAGACGAACAGGGCCCGATACCTACGAGCAGTACTTC.

The chain joins TRBV4-3 to TRBJ1-4; 9 nucleotides agree with TRBD1. This CDR3 has 18 residues. V shed 1 base, J shed 7 bases, and the junction held 13 bases outside the gene matches. CDR1 is LGHNA, CDR2 YSLEER, per germline. The CDR3 region has the DNA TGCGCCAGCAGCCAAGGGGACAGGGCCAGGGTAGACGGTGAAAAACTGTTTTTT. It codes for CASSQGDRARVDGEKLFF.

The gene calls are TRBV7-9 and TRBJ1-1; D gene ambiguous. The CDR3 is made up of 12 amino acids. Germline V gives CDR1 SEHNR, CDR2 FQNEAQ (reference sequence). The V end lost 3 bases, the J end lost 5 bases, and 7 bases lay between the germline ends. Here the CDR3 DNA reads TGTGCCAGCAGCTTCGGGGTGACTGAAGCTTTCTTT. It encodes CASSFGVTEAFF. Full variable domain (rest looked up from reference TRBV7-9 and TRBJ1-1): DTGVSQNPRHKITKRGQNVTFRCDPISEHNRLYWYRQTLGQGPEFLTYFQNEAQLEKSRLLSDRFSAERPKGSFSTLEIQRTEQGDSAMYLCASSFGVTEAFFGQGTRLTVV.

The gene calls are TRBV6-6 and TRBJ2-7, with D hard to call. CDR3 length equals 12 residues. The germline gives CDR1 MNHNY, CDR2 SVGAGI (reference sequence). The V end was cut by 2 bases, the J end by 3 bases, with 5 bases between. CDR3 nucleotides: TGTGCCAGCAGTTACCCCAGCTACGAGCAGTACTTC. It is translated as CASSYPSYEQYF.

This chain links TRBV30 with TRBJ1-4; D is perhaps TRBD1 (5 bases). The germline gives CDR1 GTSNPN, CDR2 SVGIG (reference sequence). V lost 1 base, J lost 10 bases, and 19 bases lay in between. The CDR3 extends over 15 amino acids. Here the CDR3 reads CAWSDPGLPLGKLFF. CDR3 coding DNA: TGTGCCTGGAGTGATCCGGGACTTCCCCTGGGAAAACTGTTTTTT.

The V gene is TRBV6-5, the J gene TRBJ1-1; TRBD1 matches at 9 bases. The CDR3 contains 15 residues. Germline V CDR1 and CDR2: MNHEY, SVGAGI. V was clipped by 7 bases and J by 10 bases; unmatched bases: 16. CDR3 DNA: TGTGCCAGCACCAAGAGGACAGGGGTTTCACTCGTAGCTTTCTTT. Protein sequence: CASTKRTGVSLVAFF.

The chain uses TRBV6-2 or TRBV6-3 and TRBJ1-2, with D unclear. The germline V gene encodes CDR1 MNHEY and CDR2 SVGEGT. The germline V and J ends were trimmed by 4 bases and 5 bases, with 8 bases remaining between them. The CDR3 loop spans 12 amino acids. CDR3: CASSWAEYGYTF. The CDR3 nucleotides read TGTGCCAGCAGTTGGGCCGAGTATGGCTACACCTTC.

The table lists this clone with a few counts. The chain uses TRBV6-5 and TRBJ1-1; 8 bases align to TRBD1. Germline assignment: CDR1 MNHEY and CDR2 SVGAGI. The J segment lost 3 bases and the V segment lost 7 bases, leaving 7 bases of the junction unmatched. There are 14 residues in the CDR3. The CDR3 sequence: CASTQGARDTEAFF. For the CDR3, the DNA is TGTGCCAGCACCCAGGGGGCGAGGGACACTGAAGCTTTCTTT.

The rearrangement uses TRBV5-1 and TRBJ1-1; 7 nucleotides match TRBD1. The CDR3 covers 16 residues. V was pared by 3 bases and J by 2 bases, with 10 bases of the junction left unmatched. Germline CDR1 and CDR2: SGHRS and YFSETQ. In DNA form, the CDR3 reads TGCGCCAGCAGCTGGAAAGTAGGGGGCAGCAACACTGAAGCTTTCTTT. This sequence encodes CASSWKVGGSNTEAFF.

The DNA for the CDR3 is TGTGCCAGCAGCTACGGACTAGCGGGGTACAATGAGCAGTTCTTC. Translated, it gives CASSYGLAGYNEQFF. The chain combines TRBV9 with TRBJ2-1, with 12 bases aligning to TRBD2. After removal of 4 bases from V and 4 bases from J, the junction contained 3 bases not matched to a gene. The CDR3 loop spans 15 amino acids. Germline CDR1 reads SGDLS; CDR2 reads YYNGEE.

This chain connects TRBV9 to TRBJ2-1; a possible D gene is TRBD2 (6 bases). Germline V gene sequence: CDR1 SGDLS, CDR2 YYNGEE. The CDR3 runs to 16 residues. The ends were cut back, 0 bases at V and 0 bases at J, with 10 bases in the middle. The chain's CDR3 is CASSVGGRSSYNEQFF. The CDR3 DNA reads TGTGCCAGCAGCGTAGGTGGGAGGAGCTCCTACAATGAGCAGTTCTTC.

The rearrangement links TRBV4-1 to TRBJ2-3; 7 bases match TRBD1. CDR3 length: 17 residues. Germline CDR1 is MGHRA and CDR2 is YSYEKL. The V gene end was trimmed by 5 bases and the J gene end by 2 bases; junction bases not matched to a gene: 13. In DNA form, the CDR3 reads TGCGCCAGCAGCTCTCGATTGACAGGGTATAACACAGATACGCAGTATTTT. As protein: CASSSRLTGYNTDTQYF.

Note on this clone: Different DNA sequences within this sample yield the same CDR3. The V gene is TRBV18, the J gene TRBJ1-1; D remains ambiguous. Trimming left V 2 bases short and J 5 bases short, with 9 bases between. Germline values: CDR1 KGHSH, CDR2 LQKENI. This CDR3 is built from 13 residues. In DNA, the CDR3 is TGTGCCAGCTCACCAAGGGCGGGAACTGAAGCTTTCTTT. It yields the protein CASSPRAGTEAFF.

This clone was seen once. The V call is TRBV5-1, the J call TRBJ2-5; possibly TRBD2 for D (5 bases). Trimming left V 4 bases short and J 5 bases short, with 18 bases between. The V gene's germline CDR1 is SGHRS and CDR2 YFSETQ. CDR3 size: 15 residues. The CDR3 is CASSGGVAGRETQYF. CDR3 nucleotide sequence: TGCGCCAGCAGCGGTGGGGTGGCGGGCCGTGAGACCCAGTACTTC.

The gene calls are TRBV19 and TRBJ2-1; a possible D gene is TRBD1 (6 bases). The V end was cut by 9 bases, the J end by 7 bases, with 16 bases between. CDR3 length equals 13 residues. CDR1 is LNHDA, CDR2 SQIVND, per germline (reference sequence). CDR3 DNA: TGTGCCAGCACAGGGCCCCCTAAGAATGAGCAGTTCTTC. Translated: CASTGPPKNEQFF.

This clone was found once. The genes are TRBV5-4 and TRBJ1-2, with D possibly being TRBD1 (5 bases). Trimming pared 4 bases from V and 2 bases from J, leaving 12 bases between. In germline, CDR1 is SGHNT, CDR2 YYREEE (reference sequence). The CDR3 is 14 residues long. The CDR3 DNA sequence: TGTGCCAGCAGCGCGGGACTGGTCAACTATGGCTACACCTTC. Amino acids: CASSAGLVNYGYTF. The full variable domain, completed using reference TRBV5-4 and TRBJ1-2, is ETGVTQSPTHLIKTRGQQVTLRCSSQSGHNTVSWYQQALGQGPQFIFQYYREEENGRGNFPPRFSGLQFPNYSSELNVNALELDDSALYLCASSAGLVNYGYTFGSGTRLTVV.

The V call is TRBV7-2, the J call TRBJ2-5, with 8 bases matching TRBD1. V gave up 7 bases and J gave up 3 bases; unmatched junction bases: 7. Germline-derived CDR1 and CDR2 are SGHTA and FQGNSA. CDR3 length: 14 residues. CDR3 in DNA: TGTGCCAGCACCTACAGGGGGTTGGAAGAGACCCAGTACTTC. Its translation is CASTYRGLEETQYF.

The CDR3: CASSPRGVGEKLFF. For the CDR3, the DNA is TGTGCCAGCAGTCCCCGGGGGGTTGGGGAAAAACTGTTTTTT. The chain links TRBV28 to TRBJ1-4; D may be TRBD1 (5 bases). CDR1 is MDHEN, CDR2 SYDVKM, per germline. The CDR3 contains 14 residues. V was clipped by 5 bases and J by 8 bases, with 15 bases between them. The complete variable domain, with remaining parts taken from reference TRBV28 and TRBJ1-4, reads DVKVTQSSRYLVKRTGEKVFLECVQDMDHENMFWYRQDPGLGLRLIYFSYDVKMKEKGDIPEGYSVSREKKERFSLILESASTNQTSMYLCASSPRGVGEKLFFGSGTQLSVL.

The rearrangement uses TRBV4-2 and TRBJ2-7; TRBD2 matches at 13 bases. The CDR3 has 19 amino acids. Germline CDR1 LGHNA, CDR2 YNFKEQ. The J segment lost 0 bases and the V segment lost 4 bases, leaving 12 bases of the junction unmatched. CDR3 DNA: TGTGCCAGCAGCCCCAGACTAGCGGGAGGCCCACCCCTCTCCTACGAGCAGTACTTC. This sequence encodes CASSPRLAGGPPLSYEQYF.

The chain recombines TRBV5-6 with TRBJ1-1; 7 bases line up with TRBD1. Germline V CDR1 and CDR2: SGHDT, YYEEEE. The CDR3 consists of 13 residues. V lost 4 bases, J lost 5 bases, and 5 bases stayed unmatched. The CDR3 nucleotides read TGTGCCAGCAGCGTAACAGGGGCTACTGAAGCTTTCTTT. It yields the protein CASSVTGATEAFF.

V is TRBV9 and J is TRBJ2-3; the match to TRBD2 covers 10 bases. There are 16 residues in the CDR3. The germline V gene has CDR1 SGDLS and CDR2 YYNGEE. The V gene end was trimmed by 1 base and the J gene end by 2 bases; junction bases not matched to a gene: 4. CDR3 sequence (DNA): TGTGCCAGCAGCGTATTAGCGGGAGGAGACACAGATACGCAGTATTTT. Translation gives CASSVLAGGDTDTQYF.

The gene calls are TRBV23-1 and TRBJ1-4; 9 bases line up with TRBD1. TRBV23-1 is labeled an ORF, and its function is uncertain. The CDR3 runs 16 residues. Losses at the gene ends were 0 bases for V and 14 bases for J; bases not matched to a gene: 13. The CDR3 is CASSQSGDRVPGGLFF. CDR3 bases: TGCGCCAGCAGTCAATCGGGGGACAGGGTCCCCGGAGGGCTGTTTTTT.

The rearrangement joins TRBV18 to TRBJ1-1, with 8 bases that match TRBD1. Germline CDR1 and CDR2: KGHSH and LQKENI. CDR3 length equals 17 residues. The V segment lost 2 bases and the J segment 0 bases; nucleotides outside the gene matches: 8. CDR3 sequence reads: CASSPEQGGGMNTEAFF. CDR3 coding DNA: TGTGCCAGCTCACCAGAACAGGGGGGGGGAATGAACACTGAAGCTTTCTTT. The full variable domain, completed using reference TRBV18 and TRBJ1-1, is NAGVMQNPRHLVRRRGQEARLRCSPMKGHSHVYWYRQLPEEGLKFMVYLQKENIIDESGMPKERFSAEFPKEGPSILRIQQVVRGDSAAYFCASSPEQGGGMNTEAFFGQGTRLTVV.

The chain employs TRBV19 and TRBJ2-1, with D perhaps TRBD2 (6 bases). V was trimmed by 5 bases and J by 0 bases, leaving 17 bases between them. Germline values: CDR1 LNHDA, CDR2 SQIVND (reference sequence). CDR3 length: 17 amino acids. The CDR3 DNA is TGTGCCAGTAGTCCCGGGACTTTTATAAGCTCCTACAATGAGCAGTTCTTC. This translates into CASSPGTFISSYNEQFF.

The V gene is TRBV7-9, the J gene TRBJ1-4, with D possibly matching TRBD1 (6 bases). This CDR3 has 18 amino acids. Per germline, CDR1 SEHNR and CDR2 FQNEAQ (reference sequence). V lost 6 bases and J lost 0, with 20 bases in between. The DNA of the CDR3 is TGTGCCAGCAGTTATACACAGGGAACCTCTGCAACTAATGAAAAACTGTTTTTT. Translating gives CASSYTQGTSATNEKLFF.